This T cell receptor beta chain was sequenced in a study of shared clonotypes between healthy human individuals. Background on the study: The plates for each donor numbered three CD4 naive, three CD4 memory, two CD8 naive and one CD8 memory. Findings of the study overall: Naive CD4 clonotypes were shared across several donors at about 5%.

This CDR3 has 15 residues. Trimming cost V 6 bases and J 2 bases, with 17 bases left between them. Germline loops: CDR1 SGHNT, CDR2 YYREEE (reference sequence). Every subset's genomic DNA went evenly onto several immunoSEQ plates. The method was immunoSEQ multiplex PCR; TCRdb's version includes in-frame clones alone and lacks a portion of them. Of 2 million to 3 million clones in the sample, 90% to 95% are singletons; the top ten hold roughly 0.15%. As for this clone: The antigen is not known.

The sequenced sample consisted of naive CD4+ T cells sorted from blood. Sample subset: CD45RA+ positively selected. The gene calls are TRBV5-4 and TRBJ2-5, with D perhaps TRBD1 or TRBD2 (7 bases each). The clonotype originates from a man aged 18 to 29 in good health. The CDR3 DNA reads TGTGCCAGCACAGGGGGGCTAGCGGAGCAAGAGACCCAGTACTTC. This encodes CASTGGLAEQETQYF.